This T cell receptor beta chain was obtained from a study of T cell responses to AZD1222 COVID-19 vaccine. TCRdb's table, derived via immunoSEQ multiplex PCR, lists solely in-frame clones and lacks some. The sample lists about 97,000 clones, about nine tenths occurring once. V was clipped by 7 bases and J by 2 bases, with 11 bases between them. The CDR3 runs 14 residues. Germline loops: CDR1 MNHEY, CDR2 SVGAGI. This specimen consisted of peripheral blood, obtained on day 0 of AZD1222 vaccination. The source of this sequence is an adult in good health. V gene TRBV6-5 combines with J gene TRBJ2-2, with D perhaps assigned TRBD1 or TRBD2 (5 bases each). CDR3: CASKTGRNTGELFF. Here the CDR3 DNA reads TGTGCCAGCAAGACGGGGCGAAACACCGGGGAGCTGTTTTTT.